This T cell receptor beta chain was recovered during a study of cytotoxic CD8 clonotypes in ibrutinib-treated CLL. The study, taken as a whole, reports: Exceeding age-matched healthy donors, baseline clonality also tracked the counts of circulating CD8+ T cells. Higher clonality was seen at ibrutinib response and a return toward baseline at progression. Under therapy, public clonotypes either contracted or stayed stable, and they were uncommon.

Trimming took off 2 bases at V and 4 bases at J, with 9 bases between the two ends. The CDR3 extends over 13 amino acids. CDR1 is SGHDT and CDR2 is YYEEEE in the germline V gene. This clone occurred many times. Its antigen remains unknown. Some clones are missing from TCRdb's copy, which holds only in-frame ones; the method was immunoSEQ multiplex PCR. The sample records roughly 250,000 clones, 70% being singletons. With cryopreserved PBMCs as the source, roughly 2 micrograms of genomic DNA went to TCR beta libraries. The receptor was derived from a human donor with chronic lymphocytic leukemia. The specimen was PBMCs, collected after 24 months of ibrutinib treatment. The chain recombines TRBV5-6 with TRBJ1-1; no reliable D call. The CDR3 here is CASSLQSSTEAFF. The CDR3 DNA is TGTGCCAGCAGCTTACAGAGTAGCACTGAAGCTTTCTTT. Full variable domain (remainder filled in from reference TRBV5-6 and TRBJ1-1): DAGVTQSPTHLIKTRGQQVTLRCSPKSGHDTVSWYQQALGQGPQFIFQYYEEEERQRGNFPDRFSGHQFPNYSSELNVNALLLGDSALYLCASSLQSSTEAFFGQGTRLTVV.